The 14 T cell receptor beta chains in this list originate from one sample, sequenced in a study of identical twins. TCRdb redid the calling of the 5' RACE reads with MiXCR, one entry per CDR3 protein. The data show over 550,000 distinct CDR3 sequences, 7.1% seen once. This sample also belongs to another study, concerning yellow fever vaccine responses in identical twins.

The sequenced sample consisted of PBMCs. These receptors originate from a woman between 18 and 30 years old in good health.

This clonotype was picked up a small number of times. The chain couples TRBV6-1 to TRBJ1-3, with D perhaps TRBD1 (5 bases). Germline CDR1 and CDR2: MNHNS and SASEGT. V dropped 6 bases and J dropped 4 bases, with 19 bases sitting between them. The CDR3 consists of 16 residues. The CDR3, as DNA: TGTGCCAGCAGGCCAACCACAGGTTCCGGAGGAAACACCATATATTTT. Protein product: CASRPTTGSGGNTIYF.

The rearrangement links TRBV21-1 to TRBJ2-1; no DNA check was done on the table's D call, TRBD2. TRBV21-1 is termed a pseudogene. The CDR3 runs to 15 residues. Here the CDR3 reads CASSDTSGCYNEQFF. CDR3 nucleotide sequence: TGTGCCAGCAGCGACACTAGCGGGTGCTACAATGAGCAGTTCTTC.

This clonotype occurred many times. The chain employs TRBV5-1 and TRBJ2-7; 8 nucleotides agree with TRBD2. The V and J ends lost 2 bases and 2 bases, in that order; junction bases with no gene match: 15. The germline V gene encodes CDR1 SGHRS and CDR2 YFSETQ. The CDR3 length is 18 residues. CDR3 sequence: CASSFRGPSGSGTYEQYF. DNA of the CDR3: TGCGCCAGCAGCTTTAGGGGACCAAGCGGGAGTGGTACCTACGAGCAGTACTTC.

In this sample, this clonotype turned up many times. This chain connects TRBV7-9 to TRBJ2-7, with D perhaps TRBD2 (6 bases). V lost 1 base to trimming and J lost 4 bases, with 11 bases between them. This CDR3 has 14 residues. Looked up from germline, CDR1 is SEHNR and CDR2 is FQNEAQ (reference sequence). The CDR3 protein is CASSLVGGTYEQYF. The CDR3 coding sequence is TGTGCCAGCAGCTTAGTTGGTGGGACTTACGAGCAGTACTTC.

In this sample, this clonotype turned up a few times. The genes are TRBV20-1 and TRBJ2-5; maybe TRBD2 (5 bases). Trimming removed 6 bases from V and 3 bases from J, with 17 bases in between. Per the germline V gene, CDR1 is DFQATT and CDR2 is SNEGSKA (reference sequence). The CDR3 length is 14 residues. DNA of the CDR3: TGCAGTGCCCTAGGACTCAAGGGAAAAGAGACCCAGTACTTC. Amino acids: CSALGLKGKETQYF.

This clonotype has more than one count but fewer than ten. The gene calls are TRBV7-9 and TRBJ1-5, with a weak D call TRBD1 (5 bases). There are 15 residues in the CDR3. Per germline, CDR1 SEHNR and CDR2 FQNEAQ (reference sequence). The V end was cut by 6 bases, the J end by 3 bases, with 15 bases between. The CDR3 sequence is CASRQGDGNNQPQHF. CDR3 DNA sequence: TGTGCCAGCAGACAAGGGGATGGTAACAATCAGCCCCAGCATTTT. Complete variable domain (other parts from reference TRBV7-9 and TRBJ1-5): DTGVSQNPRHKITKRGQNVTFRCDPISEHNRLYWYRQTLGQGPEFLTYFQNEAQLEKSRLLSDRFSAERPKGSFSTLEIQRTEQGDSAMYLCASRQGDGNNQPQHFGDGTRLSIL.

This clonotype was found many times. The V gene is TRBV5-6, the J gene TRBJ2-2; D is undetermined. The CDR3 totals 14 residues. CDR1 and CDR2 (germline): SGHDT, YYEEEE. Trimming removed 2 bases from V and 7 bases from J, with 12 bases in between. CDR3 sequence (DNA): TGTGCCAGCAGCTTCGGCATGATTATCGGGGAGCTGTTTTTT. Translation: CASSFGMIIGELFF.

V is TRBV5-1 and J is TRBJ2-1; D remains ambiguous. Germline CDR1 reads SGHRS; CDR2 reads YFSETQ. The CDR3 contains 13 residues. Trimming took off 2 bases at V and 5 bases at J, with 8 bases between the two ends. This CDR3 reads CASSFRRDNEQFF. The CDR3 DNA reads TGCGCCAGCAGCTTCCGACGAGACAATGAGCAGTTCTTC.

This clonotype turned up a few times. The gene calls are TRBV28 and TRBJ2-7, with 8 bases lining up with TRBD1. The CDR3 runs to 15 residues. Germline values: CDR1 MDHEN, CDR2 SYDVKM. The junction had 5 bases not matched to a gene; V was cut back by 4 bases and J by 0 bases. CDR3 protein: CASSSNRGVSYEQYF. The CDR3 DNA follows: TGTGCCAGCAGTTCTAACAGGGGGGTCTCCTACGAGCAGTACTTC.

This chain links TRBV29-1 with TRBJ2-1; TRBD2 aligns across 12 bases. The germline gives CDR1 SQVTM, CDR2 ANQGSEA. CDR3 length: 18 amino acids. The junction had 9 bases not matched to a gene; V was cut back by 3 bases and J by 0 bases. DNA of the CDR3: TGCAGCGTTGATGGGACTAGCGGGCCGGGGGTCTCCTACAATGAGCAGTTCTTC. This codes for CSVDGTSGPGVSYNEQFF.

This clonotype has more than one count but fewer than ten. The chain couples TRBV6-1 to TRBJ2-1; either TRBD1 or TRBD2 may fit D (5 bases each). Germline V gene lookup returns CDR1 MNHNS and CDR2 SASEGT. V dropped 3 bases and J dropped 14 bases, with 20 bases sitting between them. This CDR3 comprises 14 residues. The CDR3 loop reads CASSDSGRIVRKFF. The CDR3 bases are TGTGCCAGCAGTGATTCGGGACGGATAGTTCGTAAGTTCTTC.

The CDR3, as DNA: TGTGCCAGCAGGGACAGGGGAGATGAAAAACTGTTTTTT. It is translated as CASRDRGDEKLFF. V gene TRBV7-9 combines with J gene TRBJ1-4, with TRBD1 matching over 9 bases. Germline V CDR1 and CDR2: SEHNR, FQNEAQ (reference sequence). The CDR3 extends over 13 amino acids. J was trimmed by 6 bases and V by 6 bases; bases with no gene match: 2.

The V and J genes are TRBV5-1 and TRBJ2-6; D is possibly TRBD2 (6 bases). The germline gives CDR1 SGHRS, CDR2 YFSETQ. The CDR3 is made up of 16 amino acids. With 4 bases removed from V and 1 base from J, the gap between germline ends came to 12 bases. The CDR3 DNA is TGCGCCAGCAGCGGCGGGACGGTATCTGGGGCCAACGTCCTGACTTTC. It translates to CASSGGTVSGANVLTF.

V usage is TRBV7-8 and J usage is TRBJ1-3; tentative D call: TRBD1 (5 bases). Trimming cost V 4 bases and J 10 bases, with 14 bases left between them. The germline gives CDR1 SGHVS, CDR2 FQNEAQ. The CDR3 sequence is 13 residues long. The CDR3 nucleotides read TGTGCCAGCAGCTCAGGGATTGGTTGGACCATATATTTT. Encoded protein: CASSSGIGWTIYF.